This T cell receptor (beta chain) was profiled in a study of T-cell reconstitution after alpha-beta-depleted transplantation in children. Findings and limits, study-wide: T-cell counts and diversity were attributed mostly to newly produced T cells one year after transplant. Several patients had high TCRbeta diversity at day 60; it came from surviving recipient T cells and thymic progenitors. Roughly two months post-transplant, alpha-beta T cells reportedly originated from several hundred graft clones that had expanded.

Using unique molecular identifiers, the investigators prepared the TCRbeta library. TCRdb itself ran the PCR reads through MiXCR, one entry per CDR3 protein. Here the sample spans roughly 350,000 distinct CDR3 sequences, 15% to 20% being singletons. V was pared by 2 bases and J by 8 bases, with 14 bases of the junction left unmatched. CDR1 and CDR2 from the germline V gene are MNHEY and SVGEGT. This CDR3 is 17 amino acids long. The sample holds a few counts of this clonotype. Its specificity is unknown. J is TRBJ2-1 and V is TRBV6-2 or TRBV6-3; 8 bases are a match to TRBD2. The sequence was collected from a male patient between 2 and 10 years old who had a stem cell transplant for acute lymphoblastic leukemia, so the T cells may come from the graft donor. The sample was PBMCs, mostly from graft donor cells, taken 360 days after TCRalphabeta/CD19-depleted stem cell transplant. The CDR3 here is CASSYLVREAFMDEQFF. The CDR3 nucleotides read TGTGCCAGCAGTTACCTGGTGCGGGAGGCCTTTATGGATGAGCAGTTCTTC.